These T cell receptor beta chains were read from a single sample in a study of shared clonotypes between healthy human individuals. Produced via immunoSEQ multiplex PCR; TCRdb's table is partial and in-frame only. The table shows a few million clones, with approximately 96% occurring only once. Source material: naive CD4+ T cells sorted from blood. These TCRs come from a man aged 18 to 30 in good health. The CDR3 runs from the conserved cysteine through the conserved F or W. A D gene is named only where the DNA matches it firmly. Rows give clone size only sometimes, using once, few, many, or a class for an expanded clone.

V gene	J gene	D gene	clone size	CDR3 protein	CDR3 DNA
TRBV6-4	TRBJ2-7	-	once	CASSDECFSSYEQYF	TGTGCCAGCAGTGACGAGTGCTTCAGCTCCTACGAGCAGTACTTC
TRBV28	TRBJ2-4	-	-	CASSYGTPGLAKNIQYF	TGTGCCAGCAGTTACGGGACGCCGGGATTAGCCAAAAACATTCAGTACTTC
TRBV5-1	TRBJ2-3	-	-	CASSSMGTIPDTQYF	TGCGCCAGCAGCTCGATGGGTACTATACCAGATACGCAGTATTTT
TRBV27	TRBJ2-7	TRBD2	-	CASSPSTSDYEQYF	TGTGCCAGCAGTCCGTCAACTAGCGACTACGAGCAGTACTTC
TRBV7-3	TRBJ2-6	-	-	CASSQGPPSGANVLTF	TGTGCCAGCAGCCAAGGACCACCCTCTGGGGCCAACGTCCTGACTTTC
TRBV4-3	TRBJ1-1	-	-	CASSQERSEAFF	TGCGCCAGCAGCCAAGAGAGGAGTGAAGCTTTCTTT
TRBV6-5	TRBJ2-1	TRBD2	-	CASSPPGGVYNEQFF	TGTGCCAGCAGTCCGCCGGGGGGGGTTTACAATGAGCAGTTCTTC
TRBV6-1	TRBJ2-3	-	once	CASTGRDHYTDTQYF	TGTGCCAGCACAGGCCGCGACCACTACACAGATACGCAGTATTTT
TRBV30	TRBJ2-1	-	-	CAWSVQGGMGQFF	TGTGCCTGGAGTGTACAAGGGGGAATGGGGCAGTTCTTC
TRBV11-2	TRBJ2-1	-	-	CASSLMSLSYNEQFF	TGTGCCAGCAGCTTAATGTCACTCTCCTACAATGAGCAGTTCTTC
TRBV10-3	TRBJ1-4	-	-	CAITGGANEKLFF	TGTGCCATCACCGGCGGGGCTAATGAAAAACTGTTTTTT
TRBV6-5	TRBJ1-5	-	once	CASSYTGYQPQHF	TGTGCCAGCAGTTACACAGGGTACCAGCCCCAGCATTTT
TRBV5-1	TRBJ1-4	-	-	CASSLSQGFNEKLFF	TGCGCCAGCAGCTTATCCCAGGGATTTAATGAAAAACTGTTTTTT
TRBV2	TRBJ2-1	-	-	CASSEGAVTYNEQFF	TGTGCCAGCAGTGAGGGGGCAGTAACCTACAATGAGCAGTTCTTC
TRBV30	TRBJ2-1	TRBD2	-	CAWSLAGGGSYNEQFF	TGTGCCTGGAGTTTAGCGGGAGGCGGGTCCTACAATGAGCAGTTCTTC
TRBV7-2	TRBJ2-5	TRBD2	-	CASSSRTSGSSETQYF	TGTGCCAGCAGCAGCAGGACTAGCGGGAGCTCCGAGACCCAGTACTTC
TRBV28	TRBJ2-3	TRBD2	-	CASSPPGLAAPDTQYF	TGTGCCAGCAGCCCACCGGGACTAGCGGCCCCAGATACGCAGTATTTT
TRBV7-2	TRBJ2-4	-	-	CASSPQNIQYF	TGTGCCAGCAGCCCCCAGAACATTCAGTACTTC
TRBV5-1	TRBJ2-2	-	-	CASSWGDTHTGELFF	TGCGCCAGCAGCTGGGGGGACACCCACACCGGGGAGCTGTTTTTT
TRBV29-1	TRBJ1-1	-	-	CSGAEELNTEAFF	TGCAGCGGGGCGGAAGAGCTTAACACTGAAGCTTTCTTT
TRBV10-3	TRBJ2-5	-	-	CAISAFFGEETQYF	TGTGCCATCAGTGCCTTCTTCGGGGAAGAGACCCAGTACTTC
TRBV9	TRBJ1-2	-	-	CASSVGGFNYGYTF	TGTGCCAGCAGCGTAGGAGGGTTTAACTATGGCTACACCTTC
TRBV6-5	TRBJ1-1	-	-	CASSYSLAMDTEAFF	TGTGCCAGCAGTTACTCCTTGGCCATGGACACTGAAGCTTTCTTT
TRBV4-1	TRBJ2-5	TRBD2	-	CASSQQRQTSGLQETQYF	TGCGCCAGCAGCCAACAACGGCAGACTAGCGGTCTACAGGAGACCCAGTACTTC
TRBV6-4	TRBJ1-1	-	-	CASRERLASAEAFF	TGTGCCAGCAGGGAGAGACTTGCGTCGGCTGAAGCTTTCTTT
TRBV10-1	TRBJ2-7	TRBD2	-	CASSDPSGGFYEQYF	TGCGCCAGCAGTGACCCTAGCGGGGGCTTCTACGAGCAGTACTTC
TRBV5-1	TRBJ2-3	-	-	CASSTRAVDTDTQYF	TGCGCCAGCAGCACGCGGGCCGTGGATACAGATACGCAGTATTTT
TRBV21-1	TRBJ2-5	-	once	CASSKGTVLQETQYF	TGTGCCAGCAGCAAAGGAACCGTTTTACAGGAGACCCAGTACTTC
TRBV9	TRBJ2-7	TRBD2	once	CASSAAGTTLEQYF	TGTGCCAGCAGCGCCGCCGGGACTACCTTGGAGCAGTACTTC
TRBV2	TRBJ1-4	-	-	CASSLRTATNEKLFF	TGTGCCAGCAGCCTTAGGACAGCAACTAATGAAAAACTGTTTTTT
TRBV18	TRBJ2-3	TRBD1	-	CASSPWDRVLTDTQYF	TGTGCCAGCTCACCTTGGGACAGGGTTTTGACAGATACGCAGTATTTT
TRBV10-3	TRBJ2-3	-	-	CAISESDWSLSTDTQYF	TGTGCCATCAGTGAGTCGGACTGGAGTTTGAGCACAGATACGCAGTATTTT
TRBV27	TRBJ1-4	TRBD1	-	CASSRTGLYEKLFF	TGTGCCAGCAGCCGGACAGGGCTTTATGAAAAACTGTTTTTT
TRBV5-3	TRBJ2-7	TRBD1	once	CARSLDRGYEQYF	TGTGCCAGAAGCCTTGACAGGGGCTACGAGCAGTACTTC
TRBV5-6	TRBJ2-7	-	-	CASSLSYGIGVEQYF	TGTGCCAGCAGCTTATCGTACGGAATTGGTGTTGAGCAGTACTTC
TRBV30	TRBJ1-5	-	-	CAWSYDSNQPQHF	TGTGCCTGGAGTTACGATAGCAATCAGCCCCAGCATTTT
TRBV29-1	TRBJ2-7	TRBD1	-	CSSGQGDSEQYF	TGCAGCTCGGGACAGGGGGACTCTGAGCAGTACTTC
TRBV5-1	TRBJ1-2	-	-	CASSLGQYDGYTF	TGCGCCAGCAGCTTGGGGCAGTACGATGGCTACACCTTC
TRBV6-1	TRBJ2-7	-	-	CASDRDIGYEQYF	TGTGCCAGCGATCGGGACATAGGCTACGAGCAGTACTTC
TRBV5-6	TRBJ2-1	TRBD1	-	CASSLGLGQGDGGEQFF	TGTGCCAGCAGCTTGGGATTGGGACAGGGGGATGGGGGTGAGCAGTTCTTC
TRBV27	TRBJ2-6	-	-	CASSLEGTGANVLTF	TGTGCCAGCAGTTTAGAGGGAACTGGGGCCAACGTCCTGACTTTC
TRBV18	TRBJ2-7	-	-	CASSTDSYEQYF	TGTGCCAGCTCGACGGACTCTTACGAGCAGTACTTC
TRBV6-1	TRBJ2-1	-	-	CASSKNGYNEQFF	TGTGCCAGCAGTAAAAACGGCTACAATGAGCAGTTCTTC
TRBV28	TRBJ1-1	-	-	CSTLGRGNTEAFF	TGCAGCACCCTGGGAAGGGGGAACACTGAAGCTTTCTTT
TRBV2	TRBJ1-5	-	-	CASSLSQSNQPQHF	TGTGCCAGCAGTCTCAGCCAGTCCAATCAGCCCCAGCATTTT
TRBV5-1	TRBJ1-1	-	-	CASSPDELRYTEAFF	TGCGCCAGCAGCCCGGACGAACTACGATACACTGAAGCTTTCTTT
TRBV9	TRBJ2-7	-	-	CASSVSRSVDSQQYF	TGTGCCAGCAGCGTAAGCAGATCCGTAGACAGCCAGCAGTACTTC
TRBV6-1	TRBJ2-1	-	-	CASRIKGNEQFF	TGTGCCAGCCGTATCAAGGGAAATGAGCAGTTCTTC
TRBV6-6	TRBJ1-3	-	-	CASSNVGSSAGNTIYF	TGTGCCAGCAGTAACGTAGGGTCCTCGGCAGGAAACACCATATATTTT
TRBV6-5	TRBJ1-6	-	-	CASSSDRSHFNSPLHF	TGTGCCAGCAGTTCCGACAGGTCCCATTTCAATTCACCCCTCCACTTT
TRBV10-1	TRBJ2-3	-	-	CASSRRAEDTQYF	TGCGCCAGCAGTAGGAGGGCGGAGGATACGCAGTATTTT
TRBV5-1	TRBJ2-5	TRBD2	once	CASSLAPSGGQETQYF	TGCGCCAGCAGCTTGGCCCCTAGCGGAGGACAAGAGACCCAGTACTTC
TRBV5-1	TRBJ2-3	-	-	CASSLEQALQYF	TGCGCCAGCAGCTTGGAGCAGGCCTTGCAGTATTTT
TRBV5-4	TRBJ2-7	TRBD2	-	CASSLAGLAGVYEQYF	TGTGCCAGCAGCTTGGCGGGACTAGCGGGAGTTTACGAGCAGTACTTC
TRBV6-1	TRBJ2-5	-	-	CASQVPHLQETQYF	TGTGCCAGCCAGGTCCCTCACCTTCAAGAGACCCAGTACTTC
TRBV5-4	TRBJ2-7	-	-	CASSRATGISSYEQYF	TGTGCCAGCAGTCGGGCCACGGGGATTAGCTCCTACGAGCAGTACTTC
TRBV2	TRBJ2-3	-	-	CASWTPITDTQYF	TGTGCCTCCTGGACTCCGATCACAGATACGCAGTATTTT